This T cell receptor (beta chain) was retrieved from a study of T cell responses to AZD1222 COVID-19 vaccine. Generated by immunoSEQ multiplex PCR, the TCRdb table keeps only in-frame clones and is missing some. The sample consists of approximately 190,000 clones, roughly 90% of them appearing once. The study, taken as a whole, reports: Repertoires in all cases were sampled only once the peak T cell response had passed. A rise in Spike-specific TCR breadth and depth followed two AZD1222 doses.

With respect to this clone: Its matching antigen is unknown.

J lost 7 bases, V lost 10 bases, and 6 bases had no gene match. Germline CDR1 is LNHDA and CDR2 is SQIVND (reference sequence). The CDR3 loop spans 12 amino acids. The receptor was isolated from an adult in good health. The material sequenced was peripheral blood, taken on day 0 of AZD1222 vaccination. This chain links TRBV19 with TRBJ2-2; the match to TRBD2 covers 7 bases. CDR3 coding DNA: TGTGCCATCATGCGGGGGATCGGGGAGCTGTTTTTT. Amino acids: CAIMRGIGELFF.